This T cell receptor beta chain was documented in a study of blood T cell repertoires in COVID-19. About the research overall: Material from acute and convalescent COVID-19 was sourced from the United States, Italy and Spain.

Generated by immunoSEQ multiplex PCR, the TCRdb table keeps only in-frame clones and is missing some. Of some 260,000 clones in the sample, about 87% were seen once. This clone was detected only once. The length of the CDR3 is 16 residues. Germline CDR1 WSHSY, CDR2 SAAADI. Trimming cost V 5 bases and J 7 bases; bases outside gene matches: 9. The chain is built from TRBV10-2 and TRBJ1-6; 9 nucleotides match TRBD1. This TCR was recovered from a woman in her twenties or thirties with COVID-19, enrolled during active disease. Sequencing was performed on peripheral blood. The CDR3 spells CASSPGTGTSNSPLHF. The DNA of the CDR3 is TGCGCCAGCAGTCCCGGGACAGGGACGTCCAATTCACCCCTCCACTTT.